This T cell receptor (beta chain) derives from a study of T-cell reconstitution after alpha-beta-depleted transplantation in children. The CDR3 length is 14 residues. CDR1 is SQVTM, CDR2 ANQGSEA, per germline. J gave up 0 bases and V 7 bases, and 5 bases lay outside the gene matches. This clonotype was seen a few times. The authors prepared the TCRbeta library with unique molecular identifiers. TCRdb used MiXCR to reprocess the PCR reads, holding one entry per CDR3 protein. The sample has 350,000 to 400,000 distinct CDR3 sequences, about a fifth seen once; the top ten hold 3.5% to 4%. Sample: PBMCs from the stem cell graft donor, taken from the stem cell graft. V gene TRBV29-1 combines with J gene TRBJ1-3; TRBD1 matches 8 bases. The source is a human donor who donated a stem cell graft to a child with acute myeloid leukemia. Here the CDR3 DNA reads TGCAGCGCCCGGGACAGGAGCTCTGGAAACACCATATATTTT. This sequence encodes CSARDRSSGNTIYF.